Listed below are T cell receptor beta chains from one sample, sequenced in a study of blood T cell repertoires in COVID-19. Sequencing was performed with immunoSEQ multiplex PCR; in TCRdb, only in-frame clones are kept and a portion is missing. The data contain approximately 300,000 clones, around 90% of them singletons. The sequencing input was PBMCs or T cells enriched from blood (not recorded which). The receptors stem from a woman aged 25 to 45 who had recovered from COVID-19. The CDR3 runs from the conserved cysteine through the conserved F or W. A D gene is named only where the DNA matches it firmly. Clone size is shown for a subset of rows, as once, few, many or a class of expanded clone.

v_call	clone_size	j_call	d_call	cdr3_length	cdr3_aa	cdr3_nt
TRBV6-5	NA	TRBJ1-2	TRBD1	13	CASSYKGAGGYTF	TGTGCCAGCAGTTACAAGGGGGCAGGTGGCTACACCTTC
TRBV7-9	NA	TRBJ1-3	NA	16	CASSLNSFPSGNTIYF	TGTGCCAGCAGCTTAAACAGCTTTCCCTCTGGAAACACCATATATTTT
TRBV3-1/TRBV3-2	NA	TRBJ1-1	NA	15	CASSPYPGGDTEAFF	TGTGCCAGCAGCCCCTATCCGGGGGGAGACACTGAAGCTTTCTTT
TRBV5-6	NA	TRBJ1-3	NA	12	CASSGSGNTIYF	TGTGCCAGCAGCGGCAGTGGAAACACCATATATTTT
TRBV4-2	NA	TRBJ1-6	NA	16	CASSQDPTSYNSPLHF	TGTGCCAGCAGCCAAGATCCCACAAGTTATAATTCACCCCTCCACTTT
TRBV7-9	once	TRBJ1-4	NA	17	CASSLAFGIPTNEKLFF	TGTGCCAGCAGCTTAGCGTTCGGGATACCAACTAATGAAAAACTGTTTTTT
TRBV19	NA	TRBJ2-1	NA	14	CATTPGLPMNEQFF	TGTGCCACTACGCCAGGGTTACCTATGAATGAGCAGTTCTTC
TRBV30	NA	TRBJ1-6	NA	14	CAGHGLSYNSPLHF	TGTGCCGGGCACGGTTTGTCCTATAATTCACCCCTCCACTTT
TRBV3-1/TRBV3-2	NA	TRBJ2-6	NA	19	CASSQLLVLSDLGANVLTF	TGTGCCAGCAGCCAGTTACTAGTTTTGAGCGATCTCGGGGCCAACGTCCTGACTTTC
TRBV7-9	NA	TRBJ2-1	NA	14	CASSSTEPYNEQFF	TGTGCCAGCAGCTCGACAGAGCCCTACAATGAGCAGTTCTTC
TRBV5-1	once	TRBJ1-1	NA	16	CASSPGGQGPGTEAFF	TGCGCCAGCAGCCCGGGCGGGCAGGGGCCAGGCACTGAAGCTTTCTTT
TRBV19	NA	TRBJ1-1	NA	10	CASSSYKAFF	TGTGCCAGTAGTTCTTACAAAGCTTTCTTT
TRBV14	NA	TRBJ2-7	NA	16	CASSQVPRTGTYEQYF	TGTGCCAGCAGCCAAGTGCCACGGACGGGGACCTACGAGCAGTACTTC
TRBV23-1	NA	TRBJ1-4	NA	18	CASSPAVRLGGRHEKLFF	TGCGCCAGCAGTCCGGCGGTTCGTCTGGGAGGGCGGCATGAAAAACTGTTTTTT
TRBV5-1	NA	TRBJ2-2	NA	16	CASSNPGGVDTGELFF	TGCGCCAGCAGTAACCCCGGCGGGGTCGACACCGGGGAGCTGTTTTTT
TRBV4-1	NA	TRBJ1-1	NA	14	CASSPTGGVTEAFF	TGCGCCAGCAGCCCCACGGGGGGGGTCACTGAAGCTTTCTTT
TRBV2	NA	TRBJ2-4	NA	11	CASSASDIQYF	TGTGCCAGCAGTGCTAGCGACATTCAGTACTTC
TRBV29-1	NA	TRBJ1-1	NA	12	CSVEPGGTEAFF	TGCAGCGTTGAACCCGGTGGCACTGAAGCTTTCTTT
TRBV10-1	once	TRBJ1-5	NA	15	CASSPTGKSNQPQHF	TGCGCCAGCAGCCCCACGGGGAAGAGCAATCAGCCCCAGCATTTT
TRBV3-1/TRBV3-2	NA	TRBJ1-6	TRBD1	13	CASSQNRGLALHF	TGTGCCAGCAGCCAAAACAGGGGGCTGGCCCTCCACTTT
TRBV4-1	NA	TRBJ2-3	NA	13	CASSQGAADTQYF	TGCGCCAGCAGCCAAGGAGCGGCAGATACGCAGTATTTT
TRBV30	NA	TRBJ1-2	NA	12	CAGLDQGNGYTF	TGTGCCGGATTAGATCAGGGGAATGGCTACACCTTC
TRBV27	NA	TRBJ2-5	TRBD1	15	CASSPYRDSQETQYF	TGTGCCAGCAGTCCGTACCGGGACAGCCAAGAGACCCAGTACTTC
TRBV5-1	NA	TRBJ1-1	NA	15	CASSSQTGENTEAFF	TGCGCCAGCAGCTCTCAGACAGGAGAAAACACTGAAGCTTTCTTT
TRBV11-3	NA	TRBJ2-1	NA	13	CASSLGGDGEQFF	TGTGCCAGCAGCTTAGGGGGGGATGGCGAGCAGTTCTTC
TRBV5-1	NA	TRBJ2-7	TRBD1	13	CASSLVTGVEQYF	TGCGCCAGCAGCTTGGTTACAGGGGTCGAGCAGTACTTC
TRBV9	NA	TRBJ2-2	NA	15	CASSAGGLGTGELFF	TGTGCCAGCAGCGCCGGAGGGCTTGGCACCGGGGAGCTGTTTTTT
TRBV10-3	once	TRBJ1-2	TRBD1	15	CAIGQRTGVESGYTF	TGTGCCATCGGTCAGAGAACAGGGGTGGAAAGTGGCTACACCTTC
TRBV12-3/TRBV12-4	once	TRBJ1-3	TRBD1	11	CASTVPGTGSF	TGTGCCAGCACCGTCCCCGGGACAGGCAGCTTT
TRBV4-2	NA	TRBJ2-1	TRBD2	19	CASSQEGLAGGPKYNEQFF	TGTGCCAGCAGTCAAGAGGGACTAGCGGGGGGGCCTAAATACAATGAGCAGTTCTTC
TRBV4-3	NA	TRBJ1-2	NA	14	CASSQDRHIYGYTF	TGCGCCAGCAGCCAAGACAGACATATCTATGGCTACACCTTC
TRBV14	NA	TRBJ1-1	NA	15	CASSQEAGLRTEAFF	TGTGCCAGCAGCCAAGAGGCAGGGTTGAGGACTGAAGCTTTCTTT
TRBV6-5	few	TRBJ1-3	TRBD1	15	CASRSTGAAGNTIYF	TGTGCCAGCAGGTCTACAGGGGCCGCAGGAAACACCATATATTTT
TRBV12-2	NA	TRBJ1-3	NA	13	CASRPRGGNTIYF	TGTGCAAGTCGCCCCCGAGGGGGAAACACCATATATTTT
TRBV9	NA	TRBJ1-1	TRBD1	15	CASSVVSTGGTEAFF	TGTGCCAGCAGCGTAGTCTCGACAGGGGGAACTGAAGCTTTCTTT
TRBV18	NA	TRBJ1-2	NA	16	CASSPRVQPSEYGYTF	TGTGCCAGCTCACCACGGGTACAGCCGAGTGAATATGGCTACACCTTC
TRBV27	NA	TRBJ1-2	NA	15	CASSLAGAQVYGYTF	TGTGCCAGCAGTTTGGCAGGGGCGCAGGTCTATGGCTACACCTTC
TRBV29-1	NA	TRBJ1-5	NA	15	CSVETGGAGNQPQHF	TGCAGCGTTGAAACGGGGGGCGCGGGCAATCAGCCCCAGCATTTT
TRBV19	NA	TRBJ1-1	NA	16	CASRDWTRRTTVEAFF	TGTGCCAGTAGGGACTGGACGCGGCGGACGACGGTGGAAGCTTTCTTT
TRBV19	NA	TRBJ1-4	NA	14	CASSITTTNEKLFF	TGTGCCAGTAGTATTACAACAACTAATGAAAAACTGTTTTTT
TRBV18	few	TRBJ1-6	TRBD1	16	CASSLRDRGFGSPLHF	TGTGCCAGCTCACTCCGGGACAGGGGCTTTGGGTCACCCCTCCACTTT
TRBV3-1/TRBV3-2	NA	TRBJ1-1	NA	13	CASSQSYGTEAFF	TGTGCCAGCAGCCAGTCTTACGGCACTGAAGCTTTCTTT
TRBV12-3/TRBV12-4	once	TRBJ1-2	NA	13	CASRPGGLSGYTF	TGTGCCAGCAGACCCGGGGGGCTAAGCGGCTACACCTTC
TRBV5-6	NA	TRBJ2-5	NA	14	CASSLAVLQETQYF	TGTGCCAGCAGCTTGGCCGTCCTCCAAGAGACCCAGTACTTC
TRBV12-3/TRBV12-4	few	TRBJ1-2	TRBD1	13	CASSQPGTGGYTF	TGTGCCAGCAGCCAACCCGGGACAGGGGGCTACACCTTC
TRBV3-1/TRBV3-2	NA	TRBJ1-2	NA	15	CASSQGLTANYGYTF	TGTGCCAGCAGCCAAGGTTTGACAGCTAACTATGGCTACACCTTC